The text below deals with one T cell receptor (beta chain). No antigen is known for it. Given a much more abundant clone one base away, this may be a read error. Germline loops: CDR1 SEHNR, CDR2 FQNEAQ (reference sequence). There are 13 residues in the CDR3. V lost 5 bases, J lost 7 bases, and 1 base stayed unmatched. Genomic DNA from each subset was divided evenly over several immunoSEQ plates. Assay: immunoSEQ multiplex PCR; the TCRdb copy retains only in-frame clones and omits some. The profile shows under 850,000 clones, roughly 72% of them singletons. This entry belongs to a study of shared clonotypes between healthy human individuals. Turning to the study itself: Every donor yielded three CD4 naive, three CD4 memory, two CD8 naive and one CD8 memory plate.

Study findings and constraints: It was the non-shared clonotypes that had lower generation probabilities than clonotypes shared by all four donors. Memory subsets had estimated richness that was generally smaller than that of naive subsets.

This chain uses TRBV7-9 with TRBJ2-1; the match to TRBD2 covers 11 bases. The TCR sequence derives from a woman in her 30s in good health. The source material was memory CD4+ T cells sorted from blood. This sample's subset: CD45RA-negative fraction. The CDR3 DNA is TGTGCCAGCAGCGGACTAGCGGGTAATGAGCAGTTCTTC. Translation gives CASSGLAGNEQFF. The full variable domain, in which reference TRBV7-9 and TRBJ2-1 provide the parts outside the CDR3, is DTGVSQNPRHKITKRGQNVTFRCDPISEHNRLYWYRQTLGQGPEFLTYFQNEAQLEKSRLLSDRFSAERPKGSFSTLEIQRTEQGDSAMYLCASSGLAGNEQFFGPGTRLTVL.